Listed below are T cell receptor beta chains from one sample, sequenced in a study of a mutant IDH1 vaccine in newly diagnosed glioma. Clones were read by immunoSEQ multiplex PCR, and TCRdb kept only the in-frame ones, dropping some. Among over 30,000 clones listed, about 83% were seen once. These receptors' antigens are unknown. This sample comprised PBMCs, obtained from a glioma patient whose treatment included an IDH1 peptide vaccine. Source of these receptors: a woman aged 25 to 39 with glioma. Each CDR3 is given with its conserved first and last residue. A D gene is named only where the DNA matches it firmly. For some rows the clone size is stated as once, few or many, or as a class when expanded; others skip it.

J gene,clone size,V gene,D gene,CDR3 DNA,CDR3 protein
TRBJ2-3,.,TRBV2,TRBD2,TGTGCCAGCAAGATAAGCGGGGGGGTCACAGATACGCAGTATTTT,CASKISGGVTDTQYF
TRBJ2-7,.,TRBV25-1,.,TGTGCCAGCAGTAACAGCTACGAGCAGTACTTC,CASSNSYEQYF
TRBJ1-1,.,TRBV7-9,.,TGTGCCAGCAGCCTACAGGGCTGGATCGACACTGAAGCTTTCTTT,CASSLQGWIDTEAFF
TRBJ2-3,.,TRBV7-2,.,TGTGCCAGCAGCTTCCCCGGGACAGATACGCAGTATTTT,CASSFPGTDTQYF
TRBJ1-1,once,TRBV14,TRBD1,TGTGCCAGCAGCCAAGATCCCCGACAGGGAAACACTGAAGCTTTCTTT,CASSQDPRQGNTEAFF
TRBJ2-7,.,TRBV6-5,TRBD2,TGTGCCAGCAGTTACAGGGAGGGCCCCCAGTACTTC,CASSYREGPQYF
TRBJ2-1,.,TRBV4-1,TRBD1,TGCGCCAGCAGCCAAGGAGGGACAGGGTCATACAATGAGCAGTTCTTC,CASSQGGTGSYNEQFF
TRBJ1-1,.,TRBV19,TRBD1,TGTGCCAGTAGCCGACAGGGGTTGAACACTGAAGCTTTCTTT,CASSRQGLNTEAFF
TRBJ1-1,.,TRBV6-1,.,TGTGCCAGCTGTAATTTGAACACTGAAGCTTTCTTT,CASCNLNTEAFF
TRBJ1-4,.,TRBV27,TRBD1,TGTGCCAGCAGTTCCTCCGGGACAGGGTGGGAAAAACTGTTTTTT,CASSSSGTGWEKLFF
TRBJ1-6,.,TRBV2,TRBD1,TGTGCCAGCAGTGAAGGACAGGGGAATTCACCCCTCCACTTT,CASSEGQGNSPLHF
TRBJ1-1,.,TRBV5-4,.,TGTGCCAGCAGCTTGCGTAATTCGGGGACTGAAGCTTTCTTT,CASSLRNSGTEAFF
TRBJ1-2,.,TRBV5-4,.,TGTGCCAGCAGCTCGCCCTCAGGGGAGAGCGGCTACACCTTC,CASSSPSGESGYTF
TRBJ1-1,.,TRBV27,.,TGTGCCAGCAGTACCCAAAACGACGGCACGAATGAAGCTTTCTTT,CASSTQNDGTNEAFF
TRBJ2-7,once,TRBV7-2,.,TGTGCCAGCAGCCACGGGTTCTCCTACGAGCAGTACTTC,CASSHGFSYEQYF
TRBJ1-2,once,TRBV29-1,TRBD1,TGCAGCGTTGTAGCGGGAGGGGTTTTTGGACAGGTGAAAGACAACTATGGCTACACCTTC,CSVVAGGVFGQVKDNYGYTF
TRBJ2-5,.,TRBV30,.,TGTGCCTGGAGCAGGGCCAACCAAGAGACCCAGTACTTC,CAWSRANQETQYF
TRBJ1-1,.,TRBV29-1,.,TGCAGCGTTGAATGGGCAAATAGAAACACTGAAGCTTTCTTT,CSVEWANRNTEAFF
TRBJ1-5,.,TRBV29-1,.,TGCAGCGTTTCGGGAACGAATCAGCCCCAGCATTTT,CSVSGTNQPQHF
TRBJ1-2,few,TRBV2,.,TGTGCCAGCGGGAGAGGGGGGGGCTATGGCTACACCTTC,CASGRGGGYGYTF
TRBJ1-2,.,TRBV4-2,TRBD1,TGTGCCAGCAGCTGGGCAGGGGGAGTCGGCTACACCTTC,CASSWAGGVGYTF
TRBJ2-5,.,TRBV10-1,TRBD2,TGCGCCAGCAGCCTAGCGGGGGGGCGCGAGACCCAGTACTTC,CASSLAGGRETQYF
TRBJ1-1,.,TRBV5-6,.,TGTGCCAGCAGCTTCGAGGGCCCGAACACTGAAGCTTTCTTT,CASSFEGPNTEAFF
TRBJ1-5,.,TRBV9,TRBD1,TGTGCCAGCAGCCTTACAGGGGGCGTGAGTCAGCCCCAGCATTTT,CASSLTGGVSQPQHF
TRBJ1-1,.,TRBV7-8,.,TGTGCCAGCAGCTGGCCAGGGAACACTGAAGCTTTCTTT,CASSWPGNTEAFF
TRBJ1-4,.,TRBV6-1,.,TGTGCCAGCAGTGGGGAAAAACTGTTTTTT,CASSGEKLFF
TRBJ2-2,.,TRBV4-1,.,TGCGCCAGCAGCCAAGATTACTGGGGATACACCGGGGAGCTGTTTTTT,CASSQDYWGYTGELFF
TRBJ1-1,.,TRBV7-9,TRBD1,TGTGCCAGCAGCCCTCCGGACAGGGGCGAAACTGAAGCTTTCTTT,CASSPPDRGETEAFF
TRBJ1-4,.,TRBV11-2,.,TGTGCCAGCAGCGAGACGGGGGAAAAACTGTTTTTT,CASSETGEKLFF
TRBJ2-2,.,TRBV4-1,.,TGCGCCAGCAGCCAAGGGAGCAGCACCGGGGAGCTGTTTTTT,CASSQGSSTGELFF
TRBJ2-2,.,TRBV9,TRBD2,TGTGCCAGCAGCGTAGGGACTAGCCGTAACACCGGGGAGCTGTTTTTT,CASSVGTSRNTGELFF
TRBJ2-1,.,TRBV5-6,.,TGTGCCAGCGGTTTGGAGGGGAAGAACGAGCAGTTCTTC,CASGLEGKNEQFF
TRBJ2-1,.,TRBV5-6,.,TGTGCCAGCAGCTTGGTAAGTGGGGAGCAGTTCTTC,CASSLVSGEQFF
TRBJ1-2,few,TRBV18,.,TGTGCCAGCTCAACACGTACCGGGAGCCGTTATGGCTACACCTTC,CASSTRTGSRYGYTF
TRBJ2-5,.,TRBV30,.,TGTGCCTGGAGTGTTCCCCCTCAAGAGACCCAGTACTTC,CAWSVPPQETQYF
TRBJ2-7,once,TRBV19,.,TGTGCCAGTAGCGGGGGCCTCTACGAGCAGTACTTC,CASSGGLYEQYF
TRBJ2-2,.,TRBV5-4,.,TGTGCCTCCAGCCGGGGGGCCTCGAACACCGGGGAGCTGTTTTTT,CASSRGASNTGELFF
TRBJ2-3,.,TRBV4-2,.,TGTGCCAGCAGCCAAGATACTGGAGATACGCAGTATTTT,CASSQDTGDTQYF
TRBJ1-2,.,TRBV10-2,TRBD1,TGCGCCAGCAGTGAGTCAACGGGACAGGGGGAAGGCTATGGCTACACCTTC,CASSESTGQGEGYGYTF
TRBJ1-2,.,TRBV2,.,TGTGCCAGCAGTGAAAGGGGGGGATTCTATGGCTACACCTTC,CASSERGGFYGYTF
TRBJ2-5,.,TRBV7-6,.,TGTGCCAGCAGGGCCAGCCCAGCGGAGACCCAGTACTTC,CASRASPAETQYF
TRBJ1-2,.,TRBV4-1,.,TGCGCCAGCAGCCAAGTCCCAGGGATCTATGGCTACACCTTC,CASSQVPGIYGYTF
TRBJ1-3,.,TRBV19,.,TGTGCCAGTAGTATGGAGGGCTCTGGAAACACCATATATTTT,CASSMEGSGNTIYF
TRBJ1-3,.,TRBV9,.,TGTGCCAGCAGCGTAGATGGTCTTGCGGCCGACACCATATATTTT,CASSVDGLAADTIYF
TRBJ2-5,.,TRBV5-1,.,TGCGCCAGCAGCTTGGCCGGGGGGACAGGCCAAGAGACCCAGTACTTC,CASSLAGGTGQETQYF
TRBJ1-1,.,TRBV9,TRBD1,TGTGCCAGCAGGGGACAGCCTGACACTGAAGCTTTCTTT,CASRGQPDTEAFF
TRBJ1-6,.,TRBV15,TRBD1,TGTGCCACCAGCAGAGATCTCCGGGGGACAGCCAATAATTCACCCCTCCACTTT,CATSRDLRGTANNSPLHF
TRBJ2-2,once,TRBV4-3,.,TGCGCCAGCAGCCAAGATAGGGTGCCGGACACCGGGGAGCTGTTTTTT,CASSQDRVPDTGELFF